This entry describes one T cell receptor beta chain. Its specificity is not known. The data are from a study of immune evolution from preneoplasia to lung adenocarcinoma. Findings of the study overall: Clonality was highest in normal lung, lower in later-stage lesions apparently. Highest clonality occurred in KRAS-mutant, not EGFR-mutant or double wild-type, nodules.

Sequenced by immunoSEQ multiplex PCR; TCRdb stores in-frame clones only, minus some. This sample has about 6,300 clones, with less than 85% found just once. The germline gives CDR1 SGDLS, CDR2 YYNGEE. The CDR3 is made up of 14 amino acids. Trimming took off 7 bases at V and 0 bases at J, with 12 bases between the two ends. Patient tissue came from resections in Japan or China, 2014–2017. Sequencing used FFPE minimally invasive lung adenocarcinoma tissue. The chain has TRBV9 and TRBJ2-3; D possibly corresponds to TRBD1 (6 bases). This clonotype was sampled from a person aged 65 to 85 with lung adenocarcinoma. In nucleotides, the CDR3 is TGTGCCAGCCGACGAGGGGGTAGCACAGATACGCAGTATTTT. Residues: CASRRGGSTDTQYF.